This is a list of T cell receptor beta chains from one sample in a study of response to subunit inactivated influenza vaccine. TCRdb fed the RT-PCR reads into MiXCR, producing one record per CDR3 protein. Of roughly 790,000 distinct CDR3 sequences listed, 20% to 25% were seen once; the top ten hold 9.5% to 13%. Sequenced here: PBMCs from blood, sampled more than 4 days after vaccination. The source of these receptors is a man aged 50 to 59 who received an inactivated influenza vaccine. Both conserved end residues are part of each CDR3. A D gene is named only where the DNA matches it firmly. The listing skips clone size in some rows; elsewhere it reads once, few, many or a size class.

few	-	TRBJ2-1	TRBV29-1	TGCAGCGTTGGAATGGAGGCAGACAATGAGCAGTTCTTC	CSVGMEADNEQFF
-	-	TRBJ2-3	TRBV5-1	TGCGCCAGCAGCTCCCACCTCACAGATACGCAGTATTTT	CASSSHLTDTQYF
-	-	TRBJ2-1	TRBV9	TGTGCCAGCAGCCCTGTGGATCCCAATTCCAATGAGCAGTTCTTC	CASSPVDPNSNEQFF
once	-	TRBJ2-5	TRBV20-1	TGCAGTGCTAGAGACCAGCGTGCCGAGACCCAGTACTTC	CSARDQRAETQYF
-	-	TRBJ1-1	TRBV10-3	TGTGCCATCAGTGAGTGGCGGGGGGTGATGAACACTGAAGCTTTCTTT	CAISEWRGVMNTEAFF
few	-	TRBJ2-7	TRBV20-1	TGCAGTGCTAGTCCTAACCCGGGACATTTGTGGCAGTACTTC	CSASPNPGHLWQYF
few	TRBD2	TRBJ2-7	TRBV10-3	TGTGCCATCAGTGCGGCTAGCGGGGACTACGAGCAGTACTTC	CAISAASGDYEQYF
-	-	TRBJ2-3	TRBV5-1	TGCGCCAGCAGACCCCTCACTAGTGGTACGCAGTATTTT	CASRPLTSGTQYF
-	-	TRBJ2-3	TRBV20-1	TGCAGCCCTAGCTGGGCTGGTGGGGCAGATACGCAGTATTTT	CSPSWAGGADTQYF
few	-	TRBJ1-6	TRBV12-3/TRBV12-4	TGTGCCAGCAGTTTTGGACTTAATAATTCACCCCTCCACTTT	CASSFGLNNSPLHF
-	-	TRBJ2-3	TRBV7-2	TGTGCCAGCAGCTTAATTTCGGGTCCGGCTGCAGATACGCAGTATTTT	CASSLISGPAADTQYF
-	-	TRBJ2-2	TRBV7-2	TGTGCCAGCAGCAAGTACCAGGGCACCGGGGAGCTGTTTTTT	CASSKYQGTGELFF
-	-	TRBJ1-6	TRBV2	TGTGCCAGCAGTAAAACAAGGAATTCACCCCTCCACTTT	CASSKTRNSPLHF
-	-	TRBJ2-3	TRBV5-5	TGTGCCAGCAGCTTGGAACCAGGAGTCACAGATACGCAGTATTTT	CASSLEPGVTDTQYF
few	-	TRBJ2-5	TRBV13	TGTGCCAGCAGCCGTAAACTACTTCAAGAGACCCAGTACTTC	CASSRKLLQETQYF
-	-	TRBJ2-2	TRBV29-1	TGCAGCGTTAGTGGGAATACCGGGCGAATCGGGGAGCTGTTTTTT	CSVSGNTGRIGELFF
-	-	TRBJ2-1	TRBV11-2	TGTGCCAGCAGCCCCGTAAAAGGATACAATGAGCAGTTCTTC	CASSPVKGYNEQFF
-	-	TRBJ1-4	TRBV20-1	TGCAGTGCTAGAGAGGTTCGAGGGACAACTAATGAAAAACTGTTTTTT	CSAREVRGTTNEKLFF
few	-	TRBJ1-1	TRBV20-1	TGCAGTGCTAGAGTTGGGTCAGGGAGAACTGAAGCTTTCTTT	CSARVGSGRTEAFF
few	-	TRBJ2-2	TRBV10-2	TGCGCCAGCAGTGTAGTATCGTACACCGGGGAGCTGTTTTTT	CASSVVSYTGELFF
few	-	TRBJ2-1	TRBV29-1	TGCAGCGTTGTCCGCGGCTCGGGCAATGAGCAGTTCTTC	CSVVRGSGNEQFF
-	TRBD1	TRBJ2-7	TRBV6-5	TGTGCCAGCAGTTACTCCGGGACAGGGGACGAGCAGTACTTC	CASSYSGTGDEQYF
few	-	TRBJ2-5	TRBV12-3/TRBV12-4	TGTGCCAGCAGCCTGACTAGTTCTAATCAAGAGACCCAGTACTTC	CASSLTSSNQETQYF
-	TRBD2	TRBJ2-1	TRBV20-1	TGCAGTGCCCGGACACCGCGCGGGGGGAGCAATGAGCAGTTCTTC	CSARTPRGGSNEQFF
-	TRBD2	TRBJ2-7	TRBV15	TGTGCCACCAGTCCAGCGGGACTGGCCTACGAGCAGTACTTC	CATSPAGLAYEQYF
-	TRBD1	TRBJ2-1	TRBV7-3	TGTGCCAGCAGCACCACAGGGGGCGTCGGTAATGAGCAGTTCTTC	CASSTTGGVGNEQFF
few	TRBD1	TRBJ2-5	TRBV5-1	TGCGCCAGCAGCGGAACGGGACAGGAACGAGAGAACCAAGAGACCCAGTACTTC	CASSGTGQERENQETQYF
few	-	TRBJ2-1	TRBV6-2/TRBV6-3	TGTGCCAGCAGAGATAGGGGGTCCTACAATGAGCAGTTCTTC	CASRDRGSYNEQFF
-	TRBD2	TRBJ2-3	TRBV20-1	TGCAGTGCTAGATCTAGCGGGGGGGCGGGCACAGATACGCAGTATTTT	CSARSSGGAGTDTQYF
many	TRBD1	TRBJ2-2	TRBV4-1	TGCGCCAGCAGCCAGACCGGGACAGGGGGTTTAGCCGGGGAGCTGTTTTTT	CASSQTGTGGLAGELFF
-	-	TRBJ1-3	TRBV6-2/TRBV6-3	TGTGCCAGCAGTTATGAGTGGAGCTTGCTATCCAAGACCGAAGGAAACACCATATATTTT	CASSYEWSLLSKTEGNTIYF
-	-	TRBJ2-5	TRBV11-2	TGTGCCAGCAGCTGGACTGACGGAGAGACCCAGTACTTC	CASSWTDGETQYF